The 13 T cell receptor beta chains reported below all come from one sample, sequenced in a study of blood T cell repertoires in COVID-19. Sequencing used immunoSEQ multiplex PCR; TCRdb keeps in-frame clones, though not all of them. In the table there are about 480,000 clones, around nine tenths of which are singletons. Input material: PBMCs or T cells enriched from blood (not recorded which). The receptors were sampled from a woman aged 40 to 50 who had recovered from COVID-19.

The V call is TRBV9, the J call TRBJ2-7, with D possibly being TRBD2 (6 bases). Between the trimmed V and J ends, which lost 3 bases and 3 bases, there was a span of 16 bases. The CDR3 contains 15 residues. The V gene's germline CDR1 is SGDLS and CDR2 YYNGEE. CDR3 loop: CASSARIDGGYEQYF. The CDR3 bases are TGTGCCAGCAGCGCCCGGATTGACGGGGGCTACGAGCAGTACTTC.

The chain employs TRBV3-1 (or the pseudogene TRBV3-2) and TRBJ2-7, with 10 nucleotides matching TRBD1. The V gene end was trimmed by 5 bases and the J gene end by 6 bases; junction bases not matched to a gene: 7. This CDR3 comprises 14 residues. Looked up from germline, CDR1 is LGHDT and CDR2 is YNNKEL (reference sequence). The CDR3 bases are TGTGCCAGCAGCTACCGGGACAGGGGTACCGAGCAGTACTTC. Its translation: CASSYRDRGTEQYF.

The CDR3 spells CASSSGTSNEQFF. The CDR3 DNA reads as TGTGCCAGCAGCTCCGGGACTAGCAATGAGCAGTTCTTC. The J gene is TRBJ2-1, the V gene TRBV5-4; 8 bases are shared with TRBD2. This CDR3 region has 13 residues. CDR1 is SGHNT, CDR2 YYREEE, per germline (reference sequence). V was clipped by 3 bases and J by 6 bases; unmatched bases: 2.

The chain recombines TRBV5-4 with TRBJ2-5, with TRBD2 matching 11 bases. Trimming took 4 bases from V and 1 from J; bases not matched to a gene: 3. The CDR3 sequence is 15 residues long. CDR1 and CDR2 from the germline V gene are SGHNT and YYREEE (reference sequence). CDR3 region: CASSQGTSGQETQYF. The CDR3 nucleotides read TGTGCCAGCAGCCAGGGGACTAGCGGCCAAGAGACCCAGTACTTC. The variable domain in full, with the rest retrieved from reference TRBV5-4 and TRBJ2-5, is ETGVTQSPTHLIKTRGQQVTLRCSSQSGHNTVSWYQQALGQGPQFIFQYYREEENGRGNFPPRFSGLQFPNYSSELNVNALELDDSALYLCASSQGTSGQETQYFGPGTRLLVL.

The chain is built from TRBV4-1 and TRBJ2-7; possibly TRBD2 for D (5 bases). Germline V lookup: CDR1 MGHRA, CDR2 YSYEKL. This CDR3 has 15 residues. Trimming cost V 4 bases and J 4 bases, with 17 bases left between them. For the CDR3, the DNA is TGCGCCAGCAGCCGAGAGTATAGCGAGACTTACGAGCAGTACTTC. It specifies CASSREYSETYEQYF.

J is TRBJ1-5 and V is TRBV2; 12 bases fit TRBD1. Germline CDR1 and CDR2: SNHLY and FYNNEI. With V trimmed by 4 bases and J by 6 bases, 1 base remained unmatched. The CDR3 sequence is 14 residues long. The chain's CDR3 is CASSGGQGAQPQHF. The CDR3 DNA follows: TGTGCCAGCAGTGGGGGACAGGGGGCTCAGCCCCAGCATTTT.

The J gene is TRBJ1-2, the V gene TRBV4-3, with a possible D match to TRBD1 (5 bases). The V gene lost 0 bases and the J gene lost 7 bases, with 12 bases spanning the gap. The CDR3 is made up of 14 amino acids. CDR1 LGHNA and CDR2 YSLEER come from the germline V gene. The CDR3 DNA is TGCGCCAGCAGCCAAGATAACACGGGGGGTGGCTACACCTTC. This encodes CASSQDNTGGGYTF.

V usage is TRBV6-2 or TRBV6-3 and J usage is TRBJ2-3, with a tentative D call TRBD2 (6 bases). Trimming removed 1 base at V and 5 bases at J, with 16 bases between. CDR1 and CDR2 from the germline V gene are MNHEY and SVGEGT. The CDR3 is 16 residues long. The CDR3 nucleotides are TGTGCCAGCAGTTACTTCCTAGCGCCCGACGGAGATACGCAGTATTTT. Its translation: CASSYFLAPDGDTQYF.

The chain employs TRBV7-2 and TRBJ1-1; TRBD1 agrees at 9 bases. Germline CDR1 SGHTA, CDR2 FQGNSA. After removal of 5 bases from V and 8 bases from J, the junction contained 9 bases not matched to a gene. CDR3 length equals 14 residues. Here the CDR3 DNA reads TGTGCCAGCAGCCTCAACAGGGGGCGCAACGAAGCTTTCTTT. Amino acids: CASSLNRGRNEAFF.

The genes are TRBV4-1 and TRBJ1-5; D not certain. The CDR3 is made up of 16 amino acids. V shed 1 base and J shed 1 base, with 11 bases lying between them. Germline lookup yields CDR1 MGHRA and CDR2 YSYEKL. CDR3 sequence reads: CASSQGMRASNQPQHF. The CDR3 nucleotides read TGCGCCAGCAGCCAAGGGATGAGGGCGAGCAATCAGCCCCAGCATTTT.

V usage is TRBV2 and J usage is TRBJ1-4; D is possibly TRBD1 (5 bases). Germline CDR1 and CDR2: SNHLY and FYNNEI. V shed 6 bases and J shed 0 bases, with 14 bases lying between them. The CDR3 is made up of 16 amino acids. The CDR3 spells CASSYSAGATNEKLFF. The CDR3 DNA follows: TGTGCCAGCAGCTACTCGGCGGGGGCAACTAATGAAAAACTGTTTTTT.

The chain links TRBV5-1 to TRBJ2-1, with no clear D. The length of the CDR3 is 13 residues. CDR1 is SGHRS, CDR2 YFSETQ, per germline. The V gene lost 1 base and the J gene lost 4 bases, with 6 bases spanning the gap. The CDR3 DNA reads TGCGCCAGCAGCTTGACGGGTTACAATGAGCAGTTCTTC. It is translated as CASSLTGYNEQFF.

The rearrangement uses TRBV4-3 and TRBJ1-2; 8 bases agree with TRBD1. Looked up from germline, CDR1 is LGHNA and CDR2 is YSLEER. There are 16 residues in the CDR3. J was trimmed by 4 bases and V by 3 bases; bases with no gene match: 10. CDR3 sequence: CASSQDRVSPLYGYTF. CDR3 DNA: TGCGCCAGCAGCCAGGACAGGGTCTCACCCCTCTATGGCTACACCTTC.